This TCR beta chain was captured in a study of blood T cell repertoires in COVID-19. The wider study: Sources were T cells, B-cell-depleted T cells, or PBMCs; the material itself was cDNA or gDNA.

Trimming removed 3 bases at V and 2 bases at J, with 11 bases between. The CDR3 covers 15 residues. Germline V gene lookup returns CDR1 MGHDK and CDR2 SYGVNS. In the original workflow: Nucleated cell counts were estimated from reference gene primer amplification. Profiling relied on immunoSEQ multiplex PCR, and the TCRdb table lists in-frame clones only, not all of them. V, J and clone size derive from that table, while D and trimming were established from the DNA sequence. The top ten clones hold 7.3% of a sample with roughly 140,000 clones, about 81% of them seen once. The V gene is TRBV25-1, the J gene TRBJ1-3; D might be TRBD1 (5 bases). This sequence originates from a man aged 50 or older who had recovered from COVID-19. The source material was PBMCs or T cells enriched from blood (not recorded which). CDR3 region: CASSDRVKTGNTIYF. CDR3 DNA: TGTGCCAGCAGTGACAGGGTAAAGACTGGAAACACCATATATTTT.